Listed here are 12 T cell receptor beta chains from one sample, sequenced in a study of long-term antiretroviral therapy in people with HIV. This was the immunoSEQ v3.0 assay at survey level. The repertoire was sequenced with immunoSEQ multiplex PCR; TCRdb's copy has only in-frame clones and lacks some. The table lists 40,000 to 50,000 clones, about 94% of them singletons, with 2% to 2.5% in the top ten. This material consisted of unsorted PBMCs, taken around 9.2 years after starting antiretroviral therapy. These receptors were taken from a man aged 25-45 years with HIV.

V usage is TRBV5-1 and J usage is TRBJ1-4; 9 positions agree with TRBD1. V gave up 4 bases and J gave up 5 bases; unmatched junction bases: 9. In germline, CDR1 is SGHRS, CDR2 YFSETQ. This CDR3 has 16 residues. This CDR3 is CASSRTGAGGNEKLFF. The CDR3 DNA reads as TGCGCCAGCAGCCGGACAGGGGCTGGAGGGAATGAAAAACTGTTTTTT.

The genes are TRBV28 and TRBJ2-3; tentatively, D is TRBD2 (5 bases). The germline V gene encodes CDR1 MDHEN and CDR2 SYDVKM. With 3 bases removed from V and 9 bases from J, the gap between germline ends came to 16 bases. The length of the CDR3 is 14 residues. CDR3: CASSFGQTKDTQYF. The CDR3 DNA is TGTGCCAGCAGTTTTGGGCAGACTAAGGACACGCAGTATTTT.

This chain links TRBV7-3 with TRBJ2-5; TRBD2 agrees at 10 bases. V shed 5 bases, J shed 2 bases, and the junction held 2 bases outside the gene matches. There are 14 residues in the CDR3. Germline V gene lookup returns CDR1 SGHTA and CDR2 FQGTGA. The CDR3 DNA reads as TGTGCCAGCAGCCCTAGCGGGGGACAAGAGACCCAGTACTTC. Translated, it gives CASSPSGGQETQYF. Full variable domain (missing parts from reference TRBV7-3 and TRBJ2-5): GAGVSQTPSNKVTEKGKYVELRCDPISGHTALYWYRQSLGQGPEFLIYFQGTGAADDSGLPNDRFFAVRPEGSVSTLKIQRTERGDSAVYLCASSPSGGQETQYFGPGTRLLVL.

This rearrangement joins TRBV6-1 to TRBJ1-1, with D perhaps TRBD1 (6 bases). V was pared by 1 base and J by 7 bases, with 16 bases between. The CDR3 is 15 amino acids. Germline V CDR1 and CDR2: MNHNS, SASEGT. As DNA, the CDR3 is TGTGCCAGCAGTGAAGATCTCGGAGGGGGTGGTGAAGCTTTCTTT. Translation: CASSEDLGGGGEAFF.

The V call is TRBV9, the J call TRBJ1-4; D unclear. Trimming stripped 0 bases from V and 8 bases from J, with 11 bases between. Germline assignment: CDR1 SGDLS and CDR2 YYNGEE. This CDR3 has 14 amino acids. CDR3 residues: CASSVASYAEKLFF. In DNA, the CDR3 is TGTGCCAGCAGCGTAGCCAGTTATGCCGAAAAACTGTTTTTT.

This rearrangement joins TRBV15 to TRBJ2-1; D perhaps matches TRBD1 (5 bases). Trimming shortened V by 4 bases and J by 4 bases, and 5 bases separated the two germline ends. Per the germline V gene, CDR1 is LNHNV and CDR2 is YYDKDF (reference sequence). The CDR3 extends over 12 amino acids. The CDR3 loop reads CATSKGYNEQFF. Here the CDR3 DNA reads TGTGCCACCAGCAAGGGGTACAATGAGCAGTTCTTC.

This clone appeared once. The chain carries TRBV2 and TRBJ1-4, with TRBD1 matching 8 bases. CDR1 and CDR2 (germline): SNHLY, FYNNEI. V was clipped by 8 bases and J by 5 bases; unmatched bases: 7. The CDR3 sequence is 14 residues long. The CDR3 here is CASGRQGTNEKLFF. For the CDR3, the DNA is TGTGCCAGCGGGAGACAGGGGACAAATGAAAAACTGTTTTTT.

The V gene is TRBV27, the J gene TRBJ1-2; TRBD1 might be the D (5 bases). CDR3 length: 15 amino acids. Germline V gene sequence: CDR1 MNHEY, CDR2 SMNVEV (reference sequence). V dropped 0 bases and J dropped 8 bases, with 16 bases sitting between them. CDR3 residues: CASSLSSPFRGGYTF. For the CDR3, the DNA is TGTGCCAGCAGTTTATCTTCCCCCTTCCGGGGCGGCTACACCTTC.

Here the CDR3 reads CASRTSDIEKLFF. CDR3 nucleotides: TGTGCCAGCAGGACCTCGGACATTGAAAAACTGTTTTTT. The chain carries TRBV28 and TRBJ1-4; the D gene is possibly TRBD1 (5 bases). The germline V gene encodes CDR1 MDHEN and CDR2 SYDVKM. The V and J ends lost 6 bases and 7 bases respectively, with 12 bases between them. The length of the CDR3 is 13 residues.

This sequence joins TRBV6-5 and TRBJ2-7; D is undetermined. Germline V lookup: CDR1 MNHEY, CDR2 SVGAGI. The CDR3 extends over 13 amino acids. Trimming removed 6 bases from V and 3 bases from J, with 12 bases in between. CDR3 protein: CASSHSAGYEQYV. For the CDR3, the DNA is TGTGCCAGCAGCCACAGCGCCGGCTACGAGCAGTACGTC.

The chain links TRBV27 to TRBJ1-2; the match to TRBD1 covers 8 bases. From germline, CDR1 is MNHEY and CDR2 SMNVEV (reference sequence). The CDR3 spans 13 residues. With V trimmed by 3 bases and J by 6 bases, 3 bases remained unmatched. CDR3 bases: TGTGCCAGCAGTTTTGCAGGGGGCAATGGCTACACCTTC. This encodes CASSFAGGNGYTF.

This clone showed up just once. The DNA of the CDR3 is TGTGCCAGCAGTCGACAGACGGCGGAGGAGACCCAGTACTTC. This codes for CASSRQTAEETQYF. The chain employs TRBV2 and TRBJ2-5, with a tentative D call TRBD1 (5 bases). The germline V and J ends were trimmed by 5 bases and 5 bases, with 15 bases remaining between them. The germline gives CDR1 SNHLY, CDR2 FYNNEI. The CDR3 totals 14 residues.